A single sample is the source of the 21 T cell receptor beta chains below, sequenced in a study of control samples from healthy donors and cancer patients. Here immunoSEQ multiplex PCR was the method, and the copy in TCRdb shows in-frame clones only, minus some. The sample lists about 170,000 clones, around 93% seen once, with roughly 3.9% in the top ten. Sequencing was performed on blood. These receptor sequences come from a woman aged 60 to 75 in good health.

The CDR3 nucleotides read TGTGCCATCAGTCGACAGGACGATCAGCCCCAGCATTTT. This translates into CAISRQDDQPQHF. The chain links TRBV10-3 to TRBJ1-5; TRBD1 is a possible D gene (6 bases). Germline CDR1 reads ENHRY; CDR2 reads SYGVKD. There are 13 residues in the CDR3. Between the trimmed V and J ends, which lost 5 bases and 5 bases, there was a span of 10 bases.

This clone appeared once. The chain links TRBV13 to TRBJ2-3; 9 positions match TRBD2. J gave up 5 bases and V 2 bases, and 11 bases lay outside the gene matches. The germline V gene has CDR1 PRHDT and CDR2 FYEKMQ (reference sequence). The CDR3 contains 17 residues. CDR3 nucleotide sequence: TGTGCCAGCAGCTTACCTGGCGGGGGGGCCCCAGTAGATACGCAGTATTTT. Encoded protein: CASSLPGGGAPVDTQYF.

CDR3 in DNA: TGCGCCAGCAGCTTGGCCCTCAACACTGAAGCTTTCTTT. This translates into CASSLALNTEAFF. J is TRBJ1-1 and V is TRBV5-1; D unclear. V lost 0 bases and J 2 bases, leaving 5 bases between the germline ends. CDR3 length: 13 residues. Germline CDR1 reads SGHRS; CDR2 reads YFSETQ. The variable domain in full, completed from reference TRBV5-1 and TRBJ1-1, reads KAGVTQTPRYLIKTRGQQVTLSCSPISGHRSVSWYQQTPGQGLQFLFEYFSETQRNKGNFPGRFSGRQFSNSRSEMNVSTLELGDSALYLCASSLALNTEAFFGQGTRLTVV.

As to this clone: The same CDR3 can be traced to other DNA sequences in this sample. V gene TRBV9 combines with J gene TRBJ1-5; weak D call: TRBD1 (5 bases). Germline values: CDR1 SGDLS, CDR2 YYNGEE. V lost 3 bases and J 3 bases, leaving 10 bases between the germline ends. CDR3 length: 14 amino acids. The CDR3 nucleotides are TGTGCCAGCAGCGCCACAGGCGACAATCAGCCCCAGCATTTT. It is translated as CASSATGDNQPQHF.

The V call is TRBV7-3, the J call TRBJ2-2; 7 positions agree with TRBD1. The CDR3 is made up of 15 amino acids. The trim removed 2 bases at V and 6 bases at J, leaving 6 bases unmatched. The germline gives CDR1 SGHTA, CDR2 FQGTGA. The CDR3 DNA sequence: TGTGCCAGCAGCTTACGACAGGGTCTGCCCGGGGAGCTGTTTTTT. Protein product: CASSLRQGLPGELFF.

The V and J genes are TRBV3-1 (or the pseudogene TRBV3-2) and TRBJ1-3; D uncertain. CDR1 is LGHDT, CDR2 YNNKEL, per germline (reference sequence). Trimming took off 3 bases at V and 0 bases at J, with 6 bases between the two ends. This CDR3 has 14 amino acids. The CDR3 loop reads CASSHCTSGNTIYF. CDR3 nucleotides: TGTGCCAGCAGCCATTGCACCTCTGGAAACACCATATATTTT.

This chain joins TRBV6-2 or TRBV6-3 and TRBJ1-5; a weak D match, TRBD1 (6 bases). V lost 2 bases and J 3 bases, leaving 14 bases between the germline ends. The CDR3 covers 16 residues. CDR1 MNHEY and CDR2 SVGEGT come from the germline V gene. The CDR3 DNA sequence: TGTGCCAGCAGTTACGCCACAGGGTCGAACAATCAGCCCCAGCATTTT. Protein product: CASSYATGSNNQPQHF.

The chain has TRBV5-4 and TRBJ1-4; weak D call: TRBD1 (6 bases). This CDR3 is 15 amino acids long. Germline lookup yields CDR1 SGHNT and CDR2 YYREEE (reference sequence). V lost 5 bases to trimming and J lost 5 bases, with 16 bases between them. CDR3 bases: TGTGCCAGCAGACCGGGGGGCGAAATGAATGAAAAACTGTTTTTT. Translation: CASRPGGEMNEKLFF.

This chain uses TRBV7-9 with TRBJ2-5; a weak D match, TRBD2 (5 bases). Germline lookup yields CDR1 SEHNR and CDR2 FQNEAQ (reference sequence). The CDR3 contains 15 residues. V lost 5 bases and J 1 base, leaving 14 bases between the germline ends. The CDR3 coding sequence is TGTGCCAGCAGCCCTGCCGGGAAATCCCAAGAGACCCAGTACTTC. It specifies CASSPAGKSQETQYF. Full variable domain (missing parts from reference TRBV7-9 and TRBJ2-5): DTGVSQNPRHKITKRGQNVTFRCDPISEHNRLYWYRQTLGQGPEFLTYFQNEAQLEKSRLLSDRFSAERPKGSFSTLEIQRTEQGDSAMYLCASSPAGKSQETQYFGPGTRLLVL.

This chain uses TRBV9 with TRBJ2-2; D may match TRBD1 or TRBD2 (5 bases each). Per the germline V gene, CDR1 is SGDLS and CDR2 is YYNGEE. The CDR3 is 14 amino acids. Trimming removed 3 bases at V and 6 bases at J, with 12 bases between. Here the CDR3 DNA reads TGTGCCAGCAGCGACCGCAGAGGGGCCGGGGAGCTGTTTTTT. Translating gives CASSDRRGAGELFF.

The CDR3 protein is CASRMQLGPQHF. In DNA, the CDR3 is TGTGCCAGCAGGATGCAACTAGGGCCCCAGCATTTT. The chain carries TRBV3-1 (or the pseudogene TRBV3-2) and TRBJ1-5; D ambiguous. The CDR3 consists of 12 residues. CDR1 is LGHDT, CDR2 YNNKEL, per germline (reference sequence). V was trimmed by 6 bases and J by 9 bases, leaving 12 bases between them.

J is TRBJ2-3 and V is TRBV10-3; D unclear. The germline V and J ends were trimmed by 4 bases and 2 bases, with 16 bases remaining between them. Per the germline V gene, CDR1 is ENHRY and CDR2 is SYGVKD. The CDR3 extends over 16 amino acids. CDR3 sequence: CAISGRRSPLTDTQYF. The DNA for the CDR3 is TGTGCCATCAGTGGTCGCCGTAGCCCACTCACAGATACGCAGTATTTT.

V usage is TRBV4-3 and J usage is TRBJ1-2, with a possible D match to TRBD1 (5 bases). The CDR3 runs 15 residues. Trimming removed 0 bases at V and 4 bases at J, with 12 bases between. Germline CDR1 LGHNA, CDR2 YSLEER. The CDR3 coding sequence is TGCGCCAGCAGCCAAGAAGAGTCAGGGCGCTATGGCTACACCTTC. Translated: CASSQEESGRYGYTF.

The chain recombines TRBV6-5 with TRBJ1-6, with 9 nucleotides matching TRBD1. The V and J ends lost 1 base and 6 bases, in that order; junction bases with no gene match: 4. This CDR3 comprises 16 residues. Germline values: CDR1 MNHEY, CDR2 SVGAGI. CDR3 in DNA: TGTGCCAGCAGTTACTTCGGGACAGGGACTAATTCACCCCTCCACTTT. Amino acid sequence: CASSYFGTGTNSPLHF.

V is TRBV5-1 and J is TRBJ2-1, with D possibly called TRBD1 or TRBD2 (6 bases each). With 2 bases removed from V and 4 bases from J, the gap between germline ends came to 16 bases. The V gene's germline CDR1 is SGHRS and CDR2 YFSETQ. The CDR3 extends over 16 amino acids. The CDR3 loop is CASSFGGGSLYNEQFF. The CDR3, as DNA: TGCGCCAGCAGCTTTGGAGGGGGGTCTTTGTACAATGAGCAGTTCTTC.

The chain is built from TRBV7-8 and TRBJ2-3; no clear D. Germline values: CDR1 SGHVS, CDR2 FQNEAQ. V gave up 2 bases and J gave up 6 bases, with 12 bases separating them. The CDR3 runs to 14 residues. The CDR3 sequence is CASSLRQNGDTQYF. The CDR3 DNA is TGTGCCAGCAGCTTAAGGCAAAACGGGGATACGCAGTATTTT. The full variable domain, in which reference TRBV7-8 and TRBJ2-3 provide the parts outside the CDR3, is GAGVSQSPRYKVAKRGQDVALRCDPISGHVSLFWYQQALGQGPEFLTYFQNEAQLDKSGLPSDRFFAERPEGSVSTLKIQRTQQEDSAVYLCASSLRQNGDTQYFGPGTRLTVL.

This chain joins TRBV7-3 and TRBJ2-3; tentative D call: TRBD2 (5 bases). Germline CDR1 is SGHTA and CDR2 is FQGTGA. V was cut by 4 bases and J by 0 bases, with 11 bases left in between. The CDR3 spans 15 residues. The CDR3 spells CASSSRTASTDTQYF. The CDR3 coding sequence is TGTGCCAGCAGCTCCCGGACTGCAAGCACAGATACGCAGTATTTT.

Here the CDR3 reads CASDLGTLNTEAFF. The CDR3 nucleotides read TGTGCCAGCGATTTAGGGACACTGAACACTGAAGCTTTCTTT. V is TRBV7-9 and J is TRBJ1-1; tentatively, D is TRBD1 (6 bases). Germline CDR1 reads SEHNR; CDR2 reads FQNEAQ (reference sequence). V dropped 8 bases and J dropped 0 bases, with 13 bases sitting between them. CDR3 length equals 14 residues.

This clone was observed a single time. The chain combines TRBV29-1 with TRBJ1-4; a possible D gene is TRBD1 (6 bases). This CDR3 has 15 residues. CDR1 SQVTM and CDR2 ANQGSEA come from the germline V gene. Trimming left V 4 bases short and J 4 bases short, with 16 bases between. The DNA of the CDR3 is TGCAGCGTTGCTCCCCCGGGGGCTGATAATGAAAAACTGTTTTTT. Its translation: CSVAPPGADNEKLFF.

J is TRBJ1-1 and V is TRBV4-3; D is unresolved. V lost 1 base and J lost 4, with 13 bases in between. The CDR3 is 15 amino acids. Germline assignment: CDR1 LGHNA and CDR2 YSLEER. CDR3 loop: CASSQGDWEGTEAFF. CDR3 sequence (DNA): TGCGCCAGCAGCCAAGGAGACTGGGAGGGCACTGAAGCTTTCTTT.

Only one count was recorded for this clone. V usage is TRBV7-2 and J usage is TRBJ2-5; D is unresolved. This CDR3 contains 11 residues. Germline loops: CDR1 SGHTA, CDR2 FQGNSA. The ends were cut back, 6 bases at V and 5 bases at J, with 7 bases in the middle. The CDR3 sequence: CASSVFETQYF. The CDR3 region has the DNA TGTGCCAGCAGTGTCTTCGAGACCCAGTACTTC.